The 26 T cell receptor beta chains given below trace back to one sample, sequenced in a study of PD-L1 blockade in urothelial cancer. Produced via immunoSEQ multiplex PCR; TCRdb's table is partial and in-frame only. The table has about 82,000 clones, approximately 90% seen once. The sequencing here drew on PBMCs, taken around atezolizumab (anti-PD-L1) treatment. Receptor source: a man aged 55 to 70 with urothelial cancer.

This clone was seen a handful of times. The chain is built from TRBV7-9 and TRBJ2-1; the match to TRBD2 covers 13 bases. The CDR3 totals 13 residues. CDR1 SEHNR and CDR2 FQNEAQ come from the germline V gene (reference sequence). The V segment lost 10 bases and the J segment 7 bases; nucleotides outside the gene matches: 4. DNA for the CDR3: TGTGCCAACTCGGGACTAGCGGGGAATGAGCAGTTCTTC. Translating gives CANSGLAGNEQFF.

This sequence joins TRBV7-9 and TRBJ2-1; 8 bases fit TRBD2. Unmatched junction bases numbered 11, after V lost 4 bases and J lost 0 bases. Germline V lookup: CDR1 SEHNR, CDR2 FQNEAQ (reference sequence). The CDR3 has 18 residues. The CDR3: CASSSRGGFLSSYNEQFF. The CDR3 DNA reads TGTGCCAGCAGCTCCCGGGGGGGCTTTCTCAGCTCCTACAATGAGCAGTTCTTC.

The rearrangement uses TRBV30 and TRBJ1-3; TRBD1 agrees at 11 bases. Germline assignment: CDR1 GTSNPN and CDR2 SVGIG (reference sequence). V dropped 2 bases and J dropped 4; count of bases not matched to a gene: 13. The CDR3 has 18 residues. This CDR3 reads CAWSPLGTGGSTGNTIYF. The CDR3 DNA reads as TGTGCCTGGAGTCCTCTGGGGACAGGGGGATCGACAGGAAACACCATATATTTT. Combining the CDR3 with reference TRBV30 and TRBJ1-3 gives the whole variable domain SQTIHQWPATLVQPVGSPLSLECTVEGTSNPNLYWYRQAAGRGLQLLFYSVGIGQISSEVPQNLSASRPQDRQFILSSKKLLLSDSGFYLCAWSPLGTGGSTGNTIYFGEGSWLTVV.

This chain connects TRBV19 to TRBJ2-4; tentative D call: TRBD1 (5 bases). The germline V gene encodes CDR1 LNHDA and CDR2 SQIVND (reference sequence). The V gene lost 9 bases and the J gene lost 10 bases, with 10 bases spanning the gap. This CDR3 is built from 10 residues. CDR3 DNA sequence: TGTGCCAGAGGGGCGGCAATTCAGTACTTC. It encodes CARGAAIQYF. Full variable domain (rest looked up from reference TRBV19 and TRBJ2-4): DGGITQSPKYLFRKEGQNVTLSCEQNLNHDAMYWYRQDPGQGLRLIYYSQIVNDFQKGDIAEGYSVSREKKESFPLTVTSAQKNPTAFYLCARGAAIQYFGAGTRLSVL.

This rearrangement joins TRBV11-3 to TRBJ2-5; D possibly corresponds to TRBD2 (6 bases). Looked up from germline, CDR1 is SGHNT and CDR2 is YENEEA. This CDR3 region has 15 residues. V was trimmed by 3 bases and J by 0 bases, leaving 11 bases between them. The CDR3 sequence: CASSFSGGYQETQYF. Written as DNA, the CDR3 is TGTGCCAGCAGCTTCTCCGGGGGATACCAAGAGACCCAGTACTTC.

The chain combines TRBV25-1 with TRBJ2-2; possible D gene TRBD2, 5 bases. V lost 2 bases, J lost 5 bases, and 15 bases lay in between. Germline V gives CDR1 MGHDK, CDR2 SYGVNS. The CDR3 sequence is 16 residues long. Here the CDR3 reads CASSEPLGWRTGELFF. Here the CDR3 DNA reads TGTGCCAGCAGTGAACCCCTGGGGTGGAGGACCGGGGAGCTGTTTTTT.

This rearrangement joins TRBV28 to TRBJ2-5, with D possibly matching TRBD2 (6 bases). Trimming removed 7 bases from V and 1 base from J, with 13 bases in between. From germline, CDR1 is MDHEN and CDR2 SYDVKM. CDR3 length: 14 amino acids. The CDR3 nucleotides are TGTGCCAGCACGTCAGGGAGGACCCAAGAGACCCAGTACTTC. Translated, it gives CASTSGRTQETQYF. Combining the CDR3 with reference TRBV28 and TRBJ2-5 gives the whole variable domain DVKVTQSSRYLVKRTGEKVFLECVQDMDHENMFWYRQDPGLGLRLIYFSYDVKMKEKGDIPEGYSVSREKKERFSLILESASTNQTSMYLCASTSGRTQETQYFGPGTRLLVL.

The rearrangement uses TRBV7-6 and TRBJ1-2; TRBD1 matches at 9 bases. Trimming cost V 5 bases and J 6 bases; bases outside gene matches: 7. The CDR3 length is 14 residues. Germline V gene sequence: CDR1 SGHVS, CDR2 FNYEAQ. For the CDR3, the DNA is TGTGCCAGCAGCCCCGGGGGACAGGGTAATGGCTACACCTTC. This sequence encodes CASSPGGQGNGYTF.

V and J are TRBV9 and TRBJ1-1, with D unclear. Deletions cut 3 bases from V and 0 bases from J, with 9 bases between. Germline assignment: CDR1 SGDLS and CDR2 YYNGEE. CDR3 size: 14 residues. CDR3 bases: TGTGCCAGCAGCGCCAATCTACTGAACACTGAAGCTTTCTTT. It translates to CASSANLLNTEAFF.

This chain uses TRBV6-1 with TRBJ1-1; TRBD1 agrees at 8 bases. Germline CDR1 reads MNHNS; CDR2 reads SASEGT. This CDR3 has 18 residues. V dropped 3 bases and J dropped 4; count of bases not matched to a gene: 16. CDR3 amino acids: CASSEPTHQGQGGTEAFF. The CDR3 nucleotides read TGTGCCAGCAGTGAGCCCACGCACCAAGGACAGGGCGGCACTGAAGCTTTCTTT.

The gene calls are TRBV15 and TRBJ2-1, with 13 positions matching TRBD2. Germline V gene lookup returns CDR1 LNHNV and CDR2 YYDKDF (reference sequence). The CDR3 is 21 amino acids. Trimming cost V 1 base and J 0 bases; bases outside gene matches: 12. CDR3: CATSRVDSGTSGKSSYNEQFF. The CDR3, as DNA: TGTGCCACCAGCAGAGTTGACTCCGGGACTAGCGGGAAGAGCTCCTACAATGAGCAGTTCTTC.

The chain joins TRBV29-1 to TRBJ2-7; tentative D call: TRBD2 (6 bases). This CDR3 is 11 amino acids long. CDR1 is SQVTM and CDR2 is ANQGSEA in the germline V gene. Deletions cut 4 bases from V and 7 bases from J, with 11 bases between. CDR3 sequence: CSVAEGWEQYF. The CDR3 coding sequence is TGCAGCGTTGCGGAGGGGTGGGAGCAGTACTTC.

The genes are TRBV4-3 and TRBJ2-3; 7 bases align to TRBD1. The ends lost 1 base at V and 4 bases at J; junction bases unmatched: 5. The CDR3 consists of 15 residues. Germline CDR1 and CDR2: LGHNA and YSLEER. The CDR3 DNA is TGCGCCAGCAGCCAAGCTCAGGGGGTGGCAGATACGCAGTATTTT. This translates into CASSQAQGVADTQYF.

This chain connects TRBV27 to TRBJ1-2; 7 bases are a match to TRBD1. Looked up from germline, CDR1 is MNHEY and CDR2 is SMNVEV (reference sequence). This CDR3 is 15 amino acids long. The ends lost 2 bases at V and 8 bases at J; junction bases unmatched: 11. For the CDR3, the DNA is TGTGCCAGCAGTTTAAGTGGAGGGGGCTTGGGAGGCTACACCTTC. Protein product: CASSLSGGGLGGYTF.

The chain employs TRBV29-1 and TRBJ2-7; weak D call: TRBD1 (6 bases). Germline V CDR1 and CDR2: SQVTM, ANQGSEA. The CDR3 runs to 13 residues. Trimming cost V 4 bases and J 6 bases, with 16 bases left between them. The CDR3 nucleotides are TGCAGCGTTGGGTCAGGGGACGACGGCGAGCAGTACTTC. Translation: CSVGSGDDGEQYF.

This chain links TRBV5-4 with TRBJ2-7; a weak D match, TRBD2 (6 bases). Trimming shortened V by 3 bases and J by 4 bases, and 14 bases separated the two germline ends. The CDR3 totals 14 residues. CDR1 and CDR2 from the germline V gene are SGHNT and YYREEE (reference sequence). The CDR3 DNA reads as TGTGCCAGCAGCTCGGGGGTGGTGGGGTACGAGCAGTACTTC. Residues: CASSSGVVGYEQYF.

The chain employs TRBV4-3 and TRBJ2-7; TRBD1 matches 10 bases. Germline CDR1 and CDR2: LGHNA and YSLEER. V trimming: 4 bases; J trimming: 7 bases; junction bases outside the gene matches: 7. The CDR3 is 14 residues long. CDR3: CASSRGQGEREQYF. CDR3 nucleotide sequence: TGCGCCAGCAGCCGTGGACAGGGGGAGAGGGAGCAGTACTTC.

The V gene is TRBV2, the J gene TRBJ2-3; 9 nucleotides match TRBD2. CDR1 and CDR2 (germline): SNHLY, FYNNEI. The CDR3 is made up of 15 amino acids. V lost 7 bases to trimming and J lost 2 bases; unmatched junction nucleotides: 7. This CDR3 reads CASTGLAGLTDTQYF. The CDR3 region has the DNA TGTGCCAGCACTGGGCTAGCGGGACTCACAGATACGCAGTATTTT.

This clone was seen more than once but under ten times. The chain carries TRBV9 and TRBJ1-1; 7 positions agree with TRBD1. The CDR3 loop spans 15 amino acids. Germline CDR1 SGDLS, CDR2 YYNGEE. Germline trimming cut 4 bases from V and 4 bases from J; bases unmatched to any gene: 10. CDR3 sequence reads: CASSRDSRLGTEAFF. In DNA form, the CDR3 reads TGTGCCAGCAGCCGGGACAGTCGCCTAGGCACTGAAGCTTTCTTT.

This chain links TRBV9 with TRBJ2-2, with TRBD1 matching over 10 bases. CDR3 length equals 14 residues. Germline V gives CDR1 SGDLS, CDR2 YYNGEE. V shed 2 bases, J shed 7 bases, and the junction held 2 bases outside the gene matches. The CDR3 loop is CASSVGTGVGELFF. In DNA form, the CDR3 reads TGTGCCAGCAGCGTCGGGACAGGGGTCGGGGAGCTGTTTTTT.

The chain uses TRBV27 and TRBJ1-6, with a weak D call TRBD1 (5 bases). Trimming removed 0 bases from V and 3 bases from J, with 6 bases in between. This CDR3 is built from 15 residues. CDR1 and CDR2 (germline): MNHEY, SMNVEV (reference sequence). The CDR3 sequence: CASSLSGGYNSPLHF. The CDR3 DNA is TGTGCCAGCAGTTTATCGGGGGGCTATAATTCACCCCTCCACTTT.

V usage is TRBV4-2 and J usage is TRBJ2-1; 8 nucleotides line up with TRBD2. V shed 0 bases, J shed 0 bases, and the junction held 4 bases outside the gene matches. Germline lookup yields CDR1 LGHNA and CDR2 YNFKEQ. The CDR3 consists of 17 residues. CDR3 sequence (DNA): TGTGCCAGCAGCCAAGAAACTGGGACTAGCTCCTACAATGAGCAGTTCTTC. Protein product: CASSQETGTSSYNEQFF.

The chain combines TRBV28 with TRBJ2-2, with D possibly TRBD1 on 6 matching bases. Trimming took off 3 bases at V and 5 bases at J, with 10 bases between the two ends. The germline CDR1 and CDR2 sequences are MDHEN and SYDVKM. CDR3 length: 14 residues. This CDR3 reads CASSLGQLTGELFF. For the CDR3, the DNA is TGTGCCAGCAGTTTGGGACAACTTACCGGGGAGCTGTTTTTT.

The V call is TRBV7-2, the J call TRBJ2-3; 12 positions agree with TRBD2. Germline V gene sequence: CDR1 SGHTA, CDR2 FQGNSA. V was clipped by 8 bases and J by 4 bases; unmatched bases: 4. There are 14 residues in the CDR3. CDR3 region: CASLAGGGSDTQYF. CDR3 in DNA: TGTGCCAGCCTAGCGGGGGGGGGTTCAGATACGCAGTATTTT. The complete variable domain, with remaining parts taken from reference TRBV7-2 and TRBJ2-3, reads GAGVSQSPSNKVTEKGKDVELRCDPISGHTALYWYRQSLGQGLEFLIYFQGNSAPDKSGLPSDRFSAERTGGSVSTLTIQRTQQEDSAVYLCASLAGGGSDTQYFGPGTRLTVL.

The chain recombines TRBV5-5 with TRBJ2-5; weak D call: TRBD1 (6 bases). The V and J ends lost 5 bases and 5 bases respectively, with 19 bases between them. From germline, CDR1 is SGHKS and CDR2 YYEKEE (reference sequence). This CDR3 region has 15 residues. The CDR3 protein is CASSYTGRARETQYF. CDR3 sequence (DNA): TGTGCCAGCAGTTATACAGGGCGGGCGAGGGAGACCCAGTACTTC.

In DNA form, the CDR3 reads TGTGCCAGCAGCTCCCCGACAGCTATGAACACTGAAGCTTTCTTT. It specifies CASSSPTAMNTEAFF. The rearrangement joins TRBV5-4 to TRBJ1-1; a weak D match, TRBD1 (5 bases). Trimming left V 3 bases short and J 0 bases short, with 12 bases between. Germline V gene sequence: CDR1 SGHNT, CDR2 YYREEE (reference sequence). The CDR3 is 15 residues long.